This is a list of T cell receptor beta chains from one sample in a study. MiXCR was run by TCRdb on the 5' RACE reads, yielding one entry per CDR3 protein. Here the sample spans about 40,000 distinct CDR3 sequences, under 20% being singletons. The material sequenced was naive CD4+ T cells sorted from a lymph node. Every receptor here comes from a female donor with breast cancer. Both conserved end residues are part of each CDR3. A D gene is named only where the DNA matches it firmly. Part of the rows lack a size; the others show once, few, many or a class for expanded clones.

D	J	size	V	DNA	CDR3
.	TRBJ2-2	few	TRBV28	TGTGCCAGCAGTAGTCTCAACACCGGGGAGCTGTTTTTT	CASSSLNTGELFF
.	TRBJ2-7	many	TRBV7-3	TGTGCCAGCAGCTTAAATCATGCGGGTGCAGAGCAGTACTTC	CASSLNHAGAEQYF
TRBD2	TRBJ2-3	.	TRBV5-4	TGTGCCAGCAGCGAAAGCGGGAGAATCACAGATACGCAGTATTTT	CASSESGRITDTQYF
.	TRBJ1-4	.	TRBV7-2	TGTGCCAGCGGCCCAGGTCACGGGAATGAAAAACTGTTTTTT	CASGPGHGNEKLFF
TRBD1	TRBJ1-2	.	TRBV6-5	TGTGCCAGCAGATCTTACTCAGGACAGGGTGTCTATGGCTACACCTTC	CASRSYSGQGVYGYTF
.	TRBJ1-3	few	TRBV7-2	TGTGCCAGCAGCCTAGGGACCTCTGGAAACACCATATATTTT	CASSLGTSGNTIYF
TRBD2	TRBJ2-2	.	TRBV20-1	TGCAGTGCCGTTTCCAGCGGGAGAGACACCGGGGACCTGTTTTTT	CSAVSSGRDTGDLFF
.	TRBJ2-1	.	TRBV5-1	TGCGCCAGCAGCTTGGGTGTAAGCGGACACAATGAGCAGTTCTTC	CASSLGVSGHNEQFF
.	TRBJ2-1	.	TRBV6-1	TGTGCCAGCAGTGAAGCCTTGGCCGTCACTAGAGAGTTCTTC	CASSEALAVTREFF
TRBD1	TRBJ1-5	.	TRBV7-9	TGTGCCAGCAGCTTAGGGACAGGGTTTCATCAGCCCCAGCATTTT	CASSLGTGFHQPQHF
.	TRBJ2-7	.	TRBV7-2	TGTGCCAGCAGCTTATTTCAGAGCTCCTACGAGCAGTACTTC	CASSLFQSSYEQYF
TRBD1	TRBJ1-1	many	TRBV6-6	TGTGCCAGCAGTCCCCAGGGGGGGATGAACACTGAAGCTTTCTTT	CASSPQGGMNTEAFF
TRBD1	TRBJ2-3	many	TRBV4-1	TGCGCCAGCAGCCAAGTGGGTAGGGGGCGCGGTGCAGATACGCAGTATTTT	CASSQVGRGRGADTQYF
TRBD2	TRBJ2-7	few	TRBV6-6	TGTGCCAGCAGTTACGGGACTAGCAACACCTACGAGCAGTACTTC	CASSYGTSNTYEQYF
TRBD1	TRBJ2-5	few	TRBV24-1	TGTGCCACCAGTGACGAGAAAACGACAGGGAGAGAGACCCAGTACTTC	CATSDEKTTGRETQYF
TRBD1	TRBJ1-5	many	TRBV5-5	TGTGCCAGCAGCTTGGGACAGGGGGCAGGTCGGCAGCCCCAGCATTTT	CASSLGQGAGRQPQHF
.	TRBJ2-5	few	TRBV6-6	TGTGCCAGCAATAATTTGGGGGTCCAAGAGACCCAGTACTTC	CASNNLGVQETQYF
.	TRBJ1-1	.	TRBV7-2	TGTGCCAGCAGCTGGGTGGGGCAGTTGAACACTGAAGCTTTCTTT	CASSWVGQLNTEAFF
TRBD1	TRBJ2-2	.	TRBV5-1	TGCGCCAGCAGCCCAGGGGGCGGAAACACCGGGGAGCTGTTTTTT	CASSPGGGNTGELFF
TRBD1	TRBJ1-4	few	TRBV5-1	TGCGCCAGCAGCACCTCCGGGACAGGGAAAAAACTGTTTTTT	CASSTSGTGKKLFF
TRBD1	TRBJ2-3	many	TRBV29-1	TGCAGCGTTGAAGAGGCTCATGACTACAGGGGCAGCCCAGATACGCAGTATTTT	CSVEEAHDYRGSPDTQYF
.	TRBJ2-2	.	TRBV7-3	TGTGCCAGCAGCTTAAGTTCCGGGGAGCTGTTTTTT	CASSLSSGELFF
TRBD2	TRBJ2-5	.	TRBV7-9	TGTGCCAGCAGCTCCGGACTAGCGGGAGGGATGGGAGAGACCCAGTACTTC	CASSSGLAGGMGETQYF
.	TRBJ2-2	many	TRBV10-3	TGTGCCATCAGCCCTAAGGGAACCGGGGAGCTGTTTTTT	CAISPKGTGELFF
.	TRBJ1-2	.	TRBV7-9	TGTGCCAGCAGCTTAGGTTCGGATACGGGTGGCTACACCTTC	CASSLGSDTGGYTF
TRBD2	TRBJ2-3	few	TRBV9	TGTGCCAGCAGCGTAGTAGCGCGGGGGGGCACAGATACGCAGTATTTT	CASSVVARGGTDTQYF
TRBD2	TRBJ2-1	.	TRBV7-2	TGTGCCAGCAGCTCCGGACTAGACTACAATGAGCAGTCCTTC	CASSSGLDYNEQSF
.	TRBJ2-1	.	TRBV5-1	TGCGCCAGCAGCCCTAACAGGTACAATGAGCAGTTCTTC	CASSPNRYNEQFF
.	TRBJ2-2	.	TRBV6-5	TGTGCCAGCAGTCCCAGGACAGCCACCGGGGAGCTGTTTTTT	CASSPRTATGELFF
TRBD1	TRBJ1-4	.	TRBV7-6	TGTGCCAGCAGCGCACGGACAGGGGGTAATGAAAAACTGTTTTTT	CASSARTGGNEKLFF
TRBD2	TRBJ2-7	.	TRBV6-2/TRBV6-3	TGTGCCAGCCAGCGGGGGGGCCTCCACGAGCAGTACTTC	CASQRGGLHEQYF
.	TRBJ2-7	.	TRBV5-1	TGCGCCAGCAGCTTGGCCCAGGGTGACGAGCAGTACTTC	CASSLAQGDEQYF
TRBD1	TRBJ1-2	many	TRBV12-3/TRBV12-4	TGTGCCAGCAGTTTGGACAGGGGGCGTCCGCATCACTATGGCTACACCTTC	CASSLDRGRPHHYGYTF
TRBD2	TRBJ2-3	many	TRBV7-2	TGTGCCAGCAGCCTACTAGCGGGTGCAGATACGCAGTATTTT	CASSLLAGADTQYF
.	TRBJ1-2	many	TRBV5-1	TGCGCCAGCAGCCTCGAGACAGCTCGCTATGGCTACACCTTC	CASSLETARYGYTF
.	TRBJ2-7	few	TRBV5-1	TGCGCCAGACTCTACGAGCAGTACTTC	CARLYEQYF
TRBD2	TRBJ2-2	.	TRBV10-2	TGCGCCCTTAGGCCGGGAGGGACCGGGGAGCTGTATTTT	CALRPGGTGELYF
TRBD1	TRBJ1-3	many	TRBV7-2	TGTGCCAGCAGCGGCACAGGGGCTCCGGGAAACACCATATATTTT	CASSGTGAPGNTIYF
.	TRBJ1-6	.	TRBV9	TGTGCCAGCAGCGTATCCGGTAGCTCCTATAATTCACCCCTCCACTTT	CASSVSGSSYNSPLHF
.	TRBJ2-1	few	TRBV5-1	TGCGCCAGCAGCTTCAGGCCTCAAAACAATGAGCAGTTCTTC	CASSFRPQNNEQFF
TRBD1	TRBJ1-2	few	TRBV10-3	TGTGCCATCAGTGAGAACCCCGGGACAGGGGAACGGGGCTACACCTTC	CAISENPGTGERGYTF
.	TRBJ2-2	.	TRBV12-3/TRBV12-4	TGTGCCAGCTCCCTAGGCGGGAAGGTGTTTTTT	CASSLGGKVFF
.	TRBJ2-5	few	TRBV20-1	TGCAGTGCTAAAGAGTCCGCCACAGGGAGAGAGACCCAGTACTTC	CSAKESATGRETQYF
.	TRBJ2-3	few	TRBV14	TGTGCCAGCAGCCAAGATTGGGGCGGGAGCACAGATACGCAGTATTTT	CASSQDWGGSTDTQYF